The 26 T cell receptor beta chains below come from one sample, sequenced in a study of T cell clonotyping in hematopoietic cell transplantation. TCRdb's table, derived via immunoSEQ multiplex PCR, lists solely in-frame clones and lacks some. Here the sample spans under 7,500 clones, just over 75% being singletons. Sequencing used PBMCs, obtained 100 days after allogeneic stem cell transplant. The source of these receptors is a male patient in his forties or fifties who had an allogeneic stem cell transplant from an unrelated donor, so the T cells may come from the graft donor. Some clones in this sample may be carry-over from other donors' samples.

V and J are TRBV4-3 and TRBJ1-1; 8 bases map to TRBD1. Germline V lookup: CDR1 LGHNA, CDR2 YSLEER. The ends lost 7 bases at V and 2 bases at J; junction bases unmatched: 15. This CDR3 has 17 residues. CDR3 amino acids: CASNPLGAGGPNTEAFF. As DNA, the CDR3 is TGCGCCAGCAACCCACTCGGGGCAGGGGGCCCAAACACTGAAGCTTTCTTT.

This chain links TRBV7-2 with TRBJ2-7; D not certain. Germline CDR1 and CDR2: SGHTA and FQGNSA. This CDR3 is 13 amino acids long. V gave up 6 bases and J gave up 3 bases, with 12 bases separating them. The CDR3 DNA is TGTGCCAGCAGTTCCGAATTGAGCTACGAGCAGTACTTC. It specifies CASSSELSYEQYF.

This clone has only one observation. The rearrangement uses TRBV9 and TRBJ1-1; D is uncertain. Trimming removed 5 bases at V and 4 bases at J, with 21 bases between. CDR1 and CDR2 (germline): SGDLS, YYNGEE. This CDR3 spans 16 amino acids. CDR3 sequence: CASSFLSREAGTEAFF. CDR3 DNA sequence: TGTGCCAGCAGTTTCCTCTCGAGGGAAGCGGGCACTGAAGCTTTCTTT.

V usage is TRBV6-4 and J usage is TRBJ2-1; D is tentatively TRBD1 or TRBD2 (5 bases each). The germline gives CDR1 MRHNA, CDR2 SNTAGT. The CDR3 has 13 amino acids. Deletions cut 2 bases from V and 7 bases from J, with 9 bases between. CDR3 region: CASSDRDVNEQFF. CDR3 sequence (DNA): TGTGCCAGCAGTGACCGGGACGTGAATGAGCAGTTCTTC.

The chain employs TRBV5-8 and TRBJ2-4, with 8 bases fitting TRBD1. Trimming at V came to 6 bases and at J to 5 bases, leaving 7 bases not matched to a gene. This CDR3 is 14 amino acids long. Germline V gene lookup returns CDR1 SGHTS and CDR2 YDEGEE. CDR3 nucleotides: TGTGCCAGCACCCCTGGACAGGGAGAAAACATTCAGTACTTC. Translating it yields CASTPGQGENIQYF.

The chain joins TRBV27 to TRBJ1-2; D is perhaps TRBD1 (5 bases). The V end was cut by 6 bases, the J end by 4 bases, with 18 bases between. This CDR3 is built from 15 residues. Germline lookup yields CDR1 MNHEY and CDR2 SMNVEV (reference sequence). CDR3 region: CASSPTGPWGYGYTF. The CDR3 coding sequence is TGTGCCAGCAGCCCCACAGGTCCATGGGGCTATGGCTACACCTTC.

The V and J genes are TRBV10-2 and TRBJ2-7, with 9 bases lining up with TRBD2. Germline V gives CDR1 WSHSY, CDR2 SAAADI. The ends lost 3 bases at V and 1 base at J; junction bases unmatched: 4. The CDR3 has 15 residues. CDR3 loop: CASSEISGRSYEQYF. The CDR3 DNA reads TGCGCCAGCAGTGAAATCAGCGGGAGGTCCTACGAGCAGTACTTC.

CDR3 nucleotide sequence: TGCGCCAGCAGCCAAGGGACAGGACGCTACGAGCAGTACTTC. This codes for CASSQGTGRYEQYF. This sequence joins TRBV4-3 and TRBJ2-7, with 7 bases that match TRBD1. Germline CDR1 LGHNA, CDR2 YSLEER. The CDR3 loop spans 14 amino acids. The V and J ends lost 1 base and 3 bases, in that order; junction bases with no gene match: 3.

This sequence joins TRBV5-4 and TRBJ1-1; no clear D. This CDR3 comprises 14 residues. The V gene lost 0 bases and the J gene lost 2 bases, with 8 bases spanning the gap. Germline assignment: CDR1 SGHNT and CDR2 YYREEE (reference sequence). CDR3 DNA: TGTGCCAGCAGCTTGGAGAACGGCAACACTGAAGCTTTCTTT. It specifies CASSLENGNTEAFF. Using reference TRBV5-4 and TRBJ1-1 for the parts outside the CDR3, the full variable domain is ETGVTQSPTHLIKTRGQQVTLRCSSQSGHNTVSWYQQALGQGPQFIFQYYREEENGRGNFPPRFSGLQFPNYSSELNVNALELDDSALYLCASSLENGNTEAFFGQGTRLTVV.

CDR3 nucleotides: TGTGCCAGCAACATCCAGCAGGGCGGATCTTATAGCAATCAGCCCCAGCATTTT. Translating it yields CASNIQQGGSYSNQPQHF. The chain joins TRBV7-2 to TRBJ1-5, with D possibly matching TRBD1 (5 bases). The V end lost 7 bases, the J end lost 0 bases, and 22 bases lay between the germline ends. Germline-derived CDR1 and CDR2 are SGHTA and FQGNSA. The CDR3 loop spans 18 amino acids.

As DNA, the CDR3 is TGCAGTGCAGGTATGAACACTGAAGCTTTCTTT. This encodes CSAGMNTEAFF. The chain uses TRBV20-1 and TRBJ1-1; D is uncertain. Germline assignment: CDR1 DFQATT and CDR2 SNEGSKA (reference sequence). V lost 6 bases and J 0 bases, leaving 5 bases between the germline ends. The CDR3 has 11 residues.

Here the CDR3 DNA reads TGTGCCAGCAGCACCAGGGGGATGAACACTGAAGCTTTCTTT. It is translated as CASSTRGMNTEAFF. This chain links TRBV13 with TRBJ1-1, with 7 bases lining up with TRBD1. V trimming: 5 bases; J trimming: 0 bases; junction bases outside the gene matches: 3. The CDR3 is 14 residues long. Germline CDR1 and CDR2: PRHDT and FYEKMQ (reference sequence).

The chain links TRBV4-3 to TRBJ2-7; 7 bases align to TRBD1. In germline, CDR1 is LGHNA, CDR2 YSLEER. The J segment lost 4 bases and the V segment lost 1 base, leaving 10 bases of the junction unmatched. The CDR3 is 16 residues long. CDR3 protein: CASSQGDRDSKYEQYF. The CDR3 nucleotides are TGCGCCAGCAGCCAAGGGGACCGGGACAGCAAATACGAGCAGTACTTC.

The CDR3 DNA is TGTGCCAGCAGCAGACCGCAGGGGGCGAACACTGAAGCTTTCTTT. It specifies CASSRPQGANTEAFF. The chain combines TRBV7-6 with TRBJ1-1, with 8 nucleotides matching TRBD1. The germline V gene encodes CDR1 SGHVS and CDR2 FNYEAQ. This CDR3 is built from 15 residues. Trimming cost V 5 bases and J 1 base; bases outside gene matches: 6.

Within the sample, this clone is medium-sized. The genes are TRBV18 and TRBJ1-3; D ambiguous. Germline-derived CDR1 and CDR2 are KGHSH and LQKENI. The CDR3 is 13 amino acids. V was pared by 6 bases and J by 7 bases, with 13 bases between. The CDR3 is CASSREVWNTIYF. The CDR3 DNA is TGTGCCAGCTCTCGGGAGGTTTGGAACACCATATATTTT.

This chain joins TRBV6-5 and TRBJ1-3, with D maybe TRBD1 (6 bases). This CDR3 is 16 amino acids long. In germline, CDR1 is MNHEY, CDR2 SVGAGI. V lost 0 bases and J 0 bases, leaving 9 bases between the germline ends. Written as DNA, the CDR3 is TGTGCCAGCAGTTACTCGTGGGGGGCCTCTGGAAACACCATATATTTT. Translating gives CASSYSWGASGNTIYF.

This clone ranks as large (0.1 to 1%). A read error may account for a junction end that differs from germline. The chain links TRBV2 to TRBJ1-3; D is unclear. Per the germline V gene, CDR1 is SNHLY and CDR2 is FYNNEI. This CDR3 comprises 15 residues. The CDR3 region has the DNA TGTGCCAGCAGCGAAGGCCTGAACTCTGGAAACACCATATATTTT. Its protein product is CASSEGLNSGNTIYF.

The chain joins TRBV25-1 to TRBJ2-7; no firm D call. Looked up from germline, CDR1 is MGHDK and CDR2 is SYGVNS. The CDR3 has 11 amino acids. Deletions cut 6 bases from V and 3 bases from J, with 6 bases between. The DNA of the CDR3 is TGTGCCAGCAGAGGAAACTACGAGCAGTACTTC. It encodes CASRGNYEQYF.

By proportion, this clone is medium-sized. This chain joins TRBV9 and TRBJ2-1, with D possibly matching TRBD1 (6 bases). Germline assignment: CDR1 SGDLS and CDR2 YYNGEE. The CDR3 consists of 15 residues. V dropped 2 bases and J dropped 2 bases, with 11 bases sitting between them. The CDR3 DNA is TGTGCCAGCAGCGTCCAGGGGAACACCTACAATGAGCAGTTCTTC. Translating gives CASSVQGNTYNEQFF.

The V gene is TRBV7-9, the J gene TRBJ1-1; TRBD1 might be the D (5 bases). Per the germline V gene, CDR1 is SEHNR and CDR2 is FQNEAQ (reference sequence). The CDR3 extends over 14 amino acids. V lost 1 base, J lost 2 bases, and 8 bases lay in between. The CDR3 coding sequence is TGTGCCAGCAGCTTAGGGGACTCAAACACTGAAGCTTTCTTT. Protein product: CASSLGDSNTEAFF. Looking up the rest from reference TRBV7-9 and TRBJ1-1 gives the full variable domain: DTGVSQNPRHKITKRGQNVTFRCDPISEHNRLYWYRQTLGQGPEFLTYFQNEAQLEKSRLLSDRFSAERPKGSFSTLEIQRTEQGDSAMYLCASSLGDSNTEAFFGQGTRLTVV.

The rearrangement uses TRBV30 and TRBJ2-7; 7 nucleotides align to TRBD2. CDR1 and CDR2 from the germline V gene are GTSNPN and SVGIG (reference sequence). The V segment lost 2 bases and the J segment 1 base; nucleotides outside the gene matches: 8. The CDR3 loop spans 15 amino acids. The CDR3 region has the DNA TGTGCCTGGAGTTTTCTAGCGGCCGGATCCTACGAGCAGTACTTC. It translates to CAWSFLAAGSYEQYF.

The chain has TRBV6-1 and TRBJ2-7; possible D gene TRBD1, 6 bases. V was clipped by 6 bases and J by 2 bases, with 17 bases between them. In germline, CDR1 is MNHNS, CDR2 SASEGT. The CDR3 runs to 15 residues. The CDR3 is CASREQGIGTYEQYF. The CDR3 DNA follows: TGTGCCAGCAGAGAACAGGGCATCGGGACCTACGAGCAGTACTTC.

Comments on this clone: The junction differs from germline at one of its ends, possibly a read error. This rearrangement joins TRBV6-5 to TRBJ1-2; D perhaps matches TRBD1 (6 bases). Germline CDR1 and CDR2: MNHEY and SVGAGI. The CDR3 runs to 13 residues. The CDR3 sequence: CAGSYRVENGYTF. DNA of the CDR3: TGTGCCGGCAGTTACAGGGTAGAGAATGGCTACACCTTC.

This clone occurred a few times. This chain uses TRBV30 with TRBJ2-4; a possible D gene is TRBD2 (5 bases). The CDR3 covers 11 residues. Germline V gene data show CDR1 as GTSNPN and CDR2 as SVGIG (reference sequence). Between the trimmed V and J ends, which lost 3 bases and 15 bases, there was a span of 15 bases. The CDR3 sequence is CAWSVNGLPYF. As DNA, the CDR3 is TGTGCCTGGAGCGTCAATGGACTCCCGTACTTC. The complete variable domain, with remaining parts taken from reference TRBV30 and TRBJ2-4, reads SQTIHQWPATLVQPVGSPLSLECTVEGTSNPNLYWYRQAAGRGLQLLFYSVGIGQISSEVPQNLSASRPQDRQFILSSKKLLLSDSGFYLCAWSVNGLPYFGAGTRLSVL.

This clone counts as hyperexpanded. The chain joins TRBV28 to TRBJ2-3; D gene uncertain. The germline V gene encodes CDR1 MDHEN and CDR2 SYDVKM. V was cut by 5 bases and J by 0 bases, with 9 bases left in between. This CDR3 has 14 residues. CDR3 region: CASSPLASTDTQYF. The CDR3 region has the DNA TGTGCCAGCAGTCCGCTTGCTAGCACAGATACGCAGTATTTT.

V and J are TRBV5-1 and TRBJ1-1; a possible D gene is TRBD1 (5 bases). The length of the CDR3 is 13 residues. V lost 2 bases, J lost 1 base, and 6 bases lay in between. CDR1 and CDR2 (germline): SGHRS, YFSETQ. For the CDR3, the DNA is TGCGCCAGCAGCTTACAGGAGAACACTGAAGCTTTCTTT. Translating it yields CASSLQENTEAFF.